The next 30 T cell receptor beta chains were all read from a single sample in a study of control samples from healthy donors and cancer patients (dated by TCRdb to about 2020). Receptor libraries were prepared by the immunoSEQ multiplex PCR assay. TCRdb took over this immuneACCESS table, retaining in-frame rearrangements with V and J assigned. Such tables are incomplete; in checked studies, under half of the missing clones stem from an unresolved V gene, and the remainder is unexplained. Counted in this sample were about 120,000 clones; roughly 88% of them appeared once. The top ten hold 3.7% of the sample. The sequenced sample was PBMCs. The receptors were sampled from a woman aged 60-70 years with lung cancer.

The chain recombines TRBV7-9 with TRBJ1-2; D is uncertain. Germline V gives CDR1 SEHNR, CDR2 FQNEAQ (reference sequence). V lost 10 bases and J 3 bases, leaving 12 bases between the germline ends. The CDR3 runs to 12 residues. Here the CDR3 reads CATSREHYGYTF. The CDR3 DNA follows: TGTGCCACCTCGAGGGAACACTATGGCTACACCTTC.

This chain uses TRBV18 with TRBJ1-1; D is ambiguous. This CDR3 is built from 13 residues. V lost 6 bases, J lost 4 bases, and 12 bases lay in between. The germline CDR1 and CDR2 sequences are KGHSH and LQKENI. For the CDR3, the DNA is TGTGCCAGCTCCTCTGTAGGAGGCACTGAAGCTTTCTTT. Translating it yields CASSSVGGTEAFF.

This chain links TRBV5-1 with TRBJ1-1; D is perhaps TRBD1 (5 bases). Germline CDR1 reads SGHRS; CDR2 reads YFSETQ. Between the trimmed V and J ends, which lost 6 bases and 2 bases, there was a span of 17 bases. This CDR3 has 15 amino acids. CDR3 sequence: CASKPGGTANTEAFF. In DNA, the CDR3 is TGCGCCAGCAAACCTGGAGGGACGGCCAACACTGAAGCTTTCTTT.

This chain uses TRBV7-3 with TRBJ1-1, with 8 bases lining up with TRBD1. This CDR3 has 16 residues. The V and J ends lost 6 bases and 0 bases, in that order; junction bases with no gene match: 9. The germline V gene encodes CDR1 SGHTA and CDR2 FQGTGA. The CDR3 DNA follows: TGTGCCAGCAGTACCCAGAACAGGGGGATGAACACTGAAGCTTTCTTT. It encodes CASSTQNRGMNTEAFF.

The CDR3 DNA is TGTGCCAGCAGCGTAACCGGGTCAGGAAACACCATATATTTT. It yields the protein CASSVTGSGNTIYF. The chain carries TRBV9 and TRBJ1-3, with no clear D. The V gene lost 1 base and the J gene lost 4 bases, with 9 bases spanning the gap. The CDR3 totals 14 residues. Germline loops: CDR1 SGDLS, CDR2 YYNGEE.

This chain connects TRBV11-1 to TRBJ1-2; tentative D call: TRBD1 (5 bases). With 5 bases removed from V and 2 bases from J, the gap between germline ends came to 12 bases. Germline CDR1 reads SGHAT; CDR2 reads FQDESV (reference sequence). CDR3 length: 14 amino acids. Written as DNA, the CDR3 is TGTGCCAGCAGCAAGGGACGGGAAAACTATGGCTACACCTTC. Protein product: CASSKGRENYGYTF.

This chain joins TRBV7-2 and TRBJ1-5; D remains ambiguous. Germline CDR1 SGHTA, CDR2 FQGNSA. The CDR3 extends over 16 amino acids. V lost 5 bases to trimming and J lost 0 bases, with 14 bases between them. CDR3: CASSPPSGFSNQPQHF. CDR3 DNA: TGTGCCAGCAGCCCCCCTAGCGGGTTTAGCAATCAGCCCCAGCATTTT.

The chain joins TRBV7-2 to TRBJ1-1; D is perhaps TRBD1 (5 bases). CDR1 is SGHTA and CDR2 is FQGNSA in the germline V gene. There are 15 residues in the CDR3. Between the trimmed V and J ends, which lost 6 bases and 1 base, there was a span of 15 bases. This CDR3 is CASRTPWRGNTEAFF. In nucleotides, the CDR3 is TGTGCCAGCAGAACCCCCTGGAGGGGGAACACTGAAGCTTTCTTT.

V gene TRBV3-1 (or the pseudogene TRBV3-2) combines with J gene TRBJ2-3; possibly TRBD2 for D (6 bases). Trimming left V 2 bases short and J 10 bases short, with 16 bases between. This CDR3 comprises 14 residues. Germline V CDR1 and CDR2: LGHDT, YNNKEL (reference sequence). CDR3 in DNA: TGTGCCAGCAGCCAATTGTACGGGAGCGACTCGCAGTATTTT. This gives the protein CASSQLYGSDSQYF.

This clone was seen a handful of times. The V and J genes are TRBV5-1 and TRBJ2-1; tentative D call: TRBD1 (6 bases). The CDR3 has 15 amino acids. The V end was cut by 1 base, the J end by 4 bases, with 12 bases between. The V gene's germline CDR1 is SGHRS and CDR2 YFSETQ. The CDR3 loop is CASSLLRGSYNEQFF. CDR3 in DNA: TGCGCCAGCAGCTTGCTAAGGGGGTCTTACAATGAGCAGTTCTTC.

CDR3 in amino acids: CASSSTSGYSTDTQYF. The CDR3 region has the DNA TGTGCCAGCAGTTCGACTAGCGGGTATAGCACAGATACGCAGTATTTT. The chain carries TRBV3-1 (or the pseudogene TRBV3-2) and TRBJ2-3, with TRBD2 identical over 10 bases. Germline V CDR1 and CDR2: LGHDT, YNNKEL (reference sequence). V shed 6 bases, J shed 0 bases, and the junction held 6 bases outside the gene matches. The CDR3 runs 16 residues.

The rearrangement joins TRBV5-6 to TRBJ1-2; maybe TRBD1 (6 bases). Trimming stripped 6 bases from V and 4 bases from J, with 13 bases between. The CDR3 loop spans 13 amino acids. Germline V gives CDR1 SGHDT, CDR2 YYEEEE. The CDR3 is CASTTGIAYGYTF. The CDR3 nucleotides read TGTGCCAGCACGACAGGAATCGCCTATGGCTACACCTTC.

The chain carries TRBV3-1 (or the pseudogene TRBV3-2) and TRBJ2-5; 8 bases are a match to TRBD2. V was pared by 0 bases and J by 4 bases, with 1 base of the junction left unmatched. The CDR3 contains 14 residues. From germline, CDR1 is LGHDT and CDR2 YNNKEL (reference sequence). CDR3 residues: CASSQDTSGETQYF. The DNA for the CDR3 is TGTGCCAGCAGCCAAGACACTAGCGGAGAGACCCAGTACTTC.

This chain uses TRBV5-1 with TRBJ2-3; 8 bases fit TRBD1. Germline V gene sequence: CDR1 SGHRS, CDR2 YFSETQ. J was trimmed by 1 base and V by 5 bases; bases with no gene match: 3. There are 14 residues in the CDR3. The CDR3 coding sequence is TGCGCCAGCAGACAGGGGGGAGGCACAGATACGCAGTATTTT. Amino acids: CASRQGGGTDTQYF.

This CDR3 reads CASSLSLDTEAFF. DNA for the CDR3: TGCGCCAGCAGCTTATCCTTGGACACTGAAGCTTTCTTT. The rearrangement links TRBV5-1 to TRBJ1-1, with unresolved D. V was cut by 2 bases and J by 3 bases, with 8 bases left in between. The germline gives CDR1 SGHRS, CDR2 YFSETQ. The CDR3 is 13 amino acids.

The chain uses TRBV19 and TRBJ1-4, with 7 bases that match TRBD1. Losses at the gene ends were 7 bases for V and 10 bases for J; bases not matched to a gene: 9. Germline CDR1 and CDR2: LNHDA and SQIVND (reference sequence). This CDR3 spans 13 amino acids. The CDR3 sequence: CASNPGGDGKLFF. The CDR3 DNA sequence: TGTGCCAGTAATCCAGGGGGGGATGGAAAACTGTTTTTT.

This chain connects TRBV24-1 to TRBJ1-2; D not resolved. In germline, CDR1 is KGHDR, CDR2 SFDVKD. The CDR3 has 15 residues. V lost 5 bases to trimming and J lost 5 bases, with 17 bases between them. The CDR3 protein is CATSVPGQEGYGYTF. The CDR3 DNA follows: TGTGCCACCAGTGTTCCCGGGCAGGAGGGATATGGCTACACCTTC.

The chain carries TRBV30 and TRBJ2-7, with a possible D match to TRBD2 (6 bases). Trimming left V 2 bases short and J 1 base short, with 12 bases between. The CDR3 sequence is 14 residues long. CDR1 GTSNPN and CDR2 SVGIG come from the germline V gene (reference sequence). Written as DNA, the CDR3 is TGTGCCTGGAGTCCCTTTAGCGGTTCCTACGAGCAGTACTTC. The encoded protein is CAWSPFSGSYEQYF.

This sequence joins TRBV6-5 and TRBJ2-3; D gene unclear. Trimming removed 7 bases from V and 1 base from J, with 3 bases in between. The CDR3 loop spans 11 amino acids. CDR1 and CDR2 from the germline V gene are MNHEY and SVGAGI. CDR3 coding DNA: TGTGCCAGCACGGGCACAGATACGCAGTATTTT. Encoded protein: CASTGTDTQYF.

The chain carries TRBV5-1 and TRBJ1-4; D is unclear. The CDR3 has 15 residues. V lost 0 bases and J lost 3, with 9 bases in between. Germline lookup yields CDR1 SGHRS and CDR2 YFSETQ. In DNA form, the CDR3 reads TGCGCCAGCAGCTTGGACGGAGATCCTAATGAAAAACTGTTTTTT. Its protein is CASSLDGDPNEKLFF.

V is TRBV6-2 or TRBV6-3 and J is TRBJ1-1, with D hard to call. Germline CDR1 reads MNHEY; CDR2 reads SVGEGT. This CDR3 has 14 residues. V lost 2 bases and J 1 base, leaving 8 bases between the germline ends. The CDR3 DNA reads TGTGCCAGCAGTTACGCCCAGGCGAACACTGAAGCTTTCTTT. This encodes CASSYAQANTEAFF.

This chain connects TRBV5-1 to TRBJ1-4, with TRBD1 matching 9 bases. V was clipped by 3 bases and J by 8 bases; unmatched bases: 8. CDR3 length: 15 amino acids. The germline V gene has CDR1 SGHRS and CDR2 YFSETQ. The CDR3 protein is CASSWGGQGGEKLFF. The CDR3 DNA follows: TGCGCCAGCAGCTGGGGGGGACAGGGCGGCGAAAAACTGTTTTTT.

This clone was seen a few times. J is TRBJ1-3 and V is TRBV5-4; D remains unclear. The CDR3 runs to 13 residues. Germline V lookup: CDR1 SGHNT, CDR2 YYREEE (reference sequence). Trimming pared 1 base from V and 2 bases from J, leaving 4 bases between. CDR3 amino acids: CASSLSPGNTIYF. The CDR3 coding sequence is TGTGCCAGCAGCTTGTCTCCTGGAAACACCATATATTTT.

This clone was seen only once. At one end the junction does not follow the germline gene, possibly because of a read error. The rearrangement joins TRBV7-7 to TRBJ2-1; 9 bases fit TRBD2. This CDR3 is 16 amino acids long. From germline, CDR1 is SSHAT and CDR2 FNYEAQ (reference sequence). This CDR3 reads CASSLGSAGGPDEQFF. The CDR3 coding sequence is TGTGCTAGCAGCTTAGGGAGTGCGGGAGGGCCTGATGAGCAGTTCTTC.

V usage is TRBV7-3 and J usage is TRBJ2-3; 8 positions agree with TRBD2. V was pared by 0 bases and J by 1 base, with 0 bases of the junction left unmatched. CDR3 length: 15 residues. The germline V gene has CDR1 SGHTA and CDR2 FQGTGA. CDR3 DNA: TGTGCCAGCAGCTTAACTAGCGGGGGCACAGATACGCAGTATTTT. This gives the protein CASSLTSGGTDTQYF.

The chain employs TRBV4-1 and TRBJ2-3; 7 bases are shared with TRBD1. Trimming removed 10 bases from V and 5 bases from J; junction bases left unmatched: 12. Germline V gene sequence: CDR1 MGHRA, CDR2 YSYEKL. The CDR3 covers 14 residues. The CDR3 region has the DNA TGCGCCACTTCAAGACAGGGTACGGAAGATACGCAGTATTTT. Protein sequence: CATSRQGTEDTQYF.

On this clone: The sample has other DNA sequences that encode this CDR3 too. The chain joins TRBV2 to TRBJ1-2; no clear D. The CDR3 covers 14 residues. Germline CDR1 is SNHLY and CDR2 is FYNNEI. V was shortened by 3 bases and J by 2 bases, with 10 bases between the two germline ends. The CDR3 sequence is CASSEGVLNYGYTF. CDR3 sequence (DNA): TGTGCCAGCAGTGAGGGTGTCCTCAACTATGGCTACACCTTC.

On this clone: Compared with germline, one end of the junction differs, possibly owing to a read error. The gene calls are TRBV7-2 and TRBJ2-5, with D hard to call. The CDR3 length is 11 residues. From germline, CDR1 is SGHTA and CDR2 FQGNSA. The CDR3 DNA reads as TGTGCCAGCAACTTAGGAGAGACCCAGTACTTC. This translates into CASNLGETQYF.

The chain uses TRBV29-1 and TRBJ1-2; 10 bases map to TRBD1. The V and J ends lost 3 bases and 4 bases, in that order; junction bases with no gene match: 26. The CDR3 has 21 amino acids. Germline loops: CDR1 SQVTM, CDR2 ANQGSEA. CDR3 protein: CSVDSRRDRGLDYGGSYGYTF. In nucleotides, the CDR3 is TGCAGCGTTGATAGTCGACGGGACAGGGGTCTGGATTACGGTGGGAGCTATGGCTACACCTTC.

V is TRBV3-1 (or the pseudogene TRBV3-2) and J is TRBJ1-5; 7 bases agree with TRBD1. There are 12 residues in the CDR3. V lost 5 bases, J lost 12 bases, and 7 bases stayed unmatched. Per germline, CDR1 LGHDT and CDR2 YNNKEL (reference sequence). CDR3 protein: CASSFAGDSQHF. The CDR3 nucleotides are TGTGCCAGCAGCTTCGCAGGGGACAGCCAGCATTTT.